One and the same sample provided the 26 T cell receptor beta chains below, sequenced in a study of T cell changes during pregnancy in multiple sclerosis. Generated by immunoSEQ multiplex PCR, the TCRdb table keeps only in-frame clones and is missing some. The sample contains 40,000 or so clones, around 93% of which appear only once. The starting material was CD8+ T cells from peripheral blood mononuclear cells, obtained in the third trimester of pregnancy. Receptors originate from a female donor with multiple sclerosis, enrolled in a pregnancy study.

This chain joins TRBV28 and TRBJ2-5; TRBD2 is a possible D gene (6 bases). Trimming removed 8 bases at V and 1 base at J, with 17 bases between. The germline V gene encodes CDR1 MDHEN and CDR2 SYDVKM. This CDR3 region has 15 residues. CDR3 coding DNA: TGTGCCAGCCTTAAAGCGGGTGCAGGCCAAGAGACCCAGTACTTC. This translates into CASLKAGAGQETQYF.

In nucleotides, the CDR3 is TGTGCCAGCAGACTCCGGGACAGGGACAATGAGCAGTTCTTC. This sequence encodes CASRLRDRDNEQFF. The chain recombines TRBV28 with TRBJ2-1; 9 nucleotides line up with TRBD1. Losses at the gene ends were 6 bases for V and 5 bases for J; bases not matched to a gene: 5. CDR3 size: 14 residues. CDR1 and CDR2 from the germline V gene are MDHEN and SYDVKM.

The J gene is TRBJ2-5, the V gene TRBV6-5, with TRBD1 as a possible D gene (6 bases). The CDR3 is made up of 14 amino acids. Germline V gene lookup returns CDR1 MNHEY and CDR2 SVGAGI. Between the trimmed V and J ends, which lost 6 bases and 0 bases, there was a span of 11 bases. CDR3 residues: CASRPRGHQETQYF. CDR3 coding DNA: TGTGCCAGCAGACCCAGGGGCCACCAAGAGACCCAGTACTTC.

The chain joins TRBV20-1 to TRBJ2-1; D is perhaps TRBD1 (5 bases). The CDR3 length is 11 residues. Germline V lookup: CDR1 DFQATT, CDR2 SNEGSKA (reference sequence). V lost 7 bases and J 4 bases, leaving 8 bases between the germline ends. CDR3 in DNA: TGCAGTGGTGACAGATACAATGAGCAGTTCTTC. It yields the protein CSGDRYNEQFF.

CDR3 protein: CASSPTGTSGIGSYF. Written as DNA, the CDR3 is TGTGCCAGCAGCCCGACCGGGACTAGCGGGATCGGGTCGTACTTC. J is TRBJ2-7 and V is TRBV11-2; 13 nucleotides agree with TRBD2. Germline V gives CDR1 SGHAT, CDR2 FQNNGV. The CDR3 spans 15 residues. V shed 5 bases and J 12 bases; nucleotides not matched to a gene: 13.

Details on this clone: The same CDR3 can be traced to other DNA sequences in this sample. CDR3 DNA sequence: TGTGCCTGGAGTGTCCCCGCCGGGGCCTACGAGCAGTACTTC. As protein: CAWSVPAGAYEQYF. The chain carries TRBV30 and TRBJ2-7; TRBD2 might be the D (5 bases). The germline V and J ends were trimmed by 0 bases and 2 bases, with 11 bases remaining between them. This CDR3 comprises 14 residues. CDR1 and CDR2 from the germline V gene are GTSNPN and SVGIG (reference sequence).

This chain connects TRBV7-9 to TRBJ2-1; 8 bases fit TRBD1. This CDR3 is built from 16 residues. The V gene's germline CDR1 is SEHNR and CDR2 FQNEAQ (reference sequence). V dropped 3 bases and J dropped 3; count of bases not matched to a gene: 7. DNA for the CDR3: TGTGCCAGCAGCTTTCCCGGACAGGGTAACTACAATGAGCAGTTCTTC. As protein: CASSFPGQGNYNEQFF.

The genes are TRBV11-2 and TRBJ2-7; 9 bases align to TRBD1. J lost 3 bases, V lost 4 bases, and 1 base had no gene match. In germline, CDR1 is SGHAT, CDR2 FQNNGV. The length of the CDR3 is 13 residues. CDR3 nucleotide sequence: TGTGCCAGCAGCTGGGGACAGGGCTACGAGCAGTACTTC. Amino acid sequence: CASSWGQGYEQYF. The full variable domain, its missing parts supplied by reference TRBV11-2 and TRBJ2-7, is EAGVAQSPRYKIIEKRQSVAFWCNPISGHATLYWYQQILGQGPKLLIQFQNNGVVDDSQLPKDRFSAERLKGVDSTLKIQPAKLEDSAVYLCASSWGQGYEQYFGPGTRLTVT.

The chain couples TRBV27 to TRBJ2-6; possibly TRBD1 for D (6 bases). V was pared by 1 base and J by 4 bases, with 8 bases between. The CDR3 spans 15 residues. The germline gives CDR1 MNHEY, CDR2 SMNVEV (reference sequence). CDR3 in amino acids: CASSLLGTGANVLTF. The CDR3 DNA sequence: TGTGCCAGCAGTTTATTGGGGACAGGGGCCAACGTCCTGACTTTC.

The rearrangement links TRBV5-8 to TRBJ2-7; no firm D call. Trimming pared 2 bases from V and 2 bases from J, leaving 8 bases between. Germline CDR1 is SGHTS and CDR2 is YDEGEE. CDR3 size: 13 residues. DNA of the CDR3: TGTGCCAGCAGCTTTGACGGAGCCTACGAGCAGTACTTC. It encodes CASSFDGAYEQYF.

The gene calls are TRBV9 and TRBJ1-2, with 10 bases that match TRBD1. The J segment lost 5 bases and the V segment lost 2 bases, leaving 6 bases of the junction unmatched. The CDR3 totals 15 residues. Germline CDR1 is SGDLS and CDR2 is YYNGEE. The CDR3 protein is CASSVAPGQGYGYTF. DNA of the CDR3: TGTGCCAGCAGCGTTGCCCCGGGACAGGGGTATGGCTACACCTTC.

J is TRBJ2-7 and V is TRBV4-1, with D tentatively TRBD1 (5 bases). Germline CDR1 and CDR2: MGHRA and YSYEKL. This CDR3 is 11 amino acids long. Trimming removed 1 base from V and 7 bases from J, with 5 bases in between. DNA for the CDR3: TGCGCCAGCAGCCAAGGGACAGAGCAGTACTTC. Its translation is CASSQGTEQYF.

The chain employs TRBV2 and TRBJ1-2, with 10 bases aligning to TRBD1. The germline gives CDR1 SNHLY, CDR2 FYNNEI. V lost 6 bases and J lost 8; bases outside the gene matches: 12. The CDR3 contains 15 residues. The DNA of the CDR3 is TGTGCCAGCAGACCATGGACAGGGGGAAGACAAGGCTACACCTTC. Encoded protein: CASRPWTGGRQGYTF.

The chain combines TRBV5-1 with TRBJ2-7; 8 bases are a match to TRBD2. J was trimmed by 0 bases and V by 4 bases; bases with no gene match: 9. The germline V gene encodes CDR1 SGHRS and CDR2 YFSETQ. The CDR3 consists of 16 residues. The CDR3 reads CASSGIAGTSSYEQYF. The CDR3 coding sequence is TGCGCCAGCAGCGGGATAGCGGGAACAAGCTCCTACGAGCAGTACTTC.

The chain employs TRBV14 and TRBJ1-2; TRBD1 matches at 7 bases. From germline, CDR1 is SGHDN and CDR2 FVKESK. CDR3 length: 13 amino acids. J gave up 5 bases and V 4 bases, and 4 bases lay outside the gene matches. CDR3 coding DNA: TGTGCCAGCAGCCGGGACAGATTATATGGCTACACCTTC. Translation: CASSRDRLYGYTF.

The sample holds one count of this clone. The CDR3 loop reads CASSGTVSGSGETQYF. In DNA form, the CDR3 reads TGTGCCAGCAGCGGAACAGTTAGCGGGAGCGGAGAGACCCAGTACTTC. The genes are TRBV9 and TRBJ2-5; 9 positions match TRBD2. The CDR3 has 16 amino acids. The V segment lost 3 bases and the J segment 4 bases; nucleotides outside the gene matches: 10. Looked up from germline, CDR1 is SGDLS and CDR2 is YYNGEE.

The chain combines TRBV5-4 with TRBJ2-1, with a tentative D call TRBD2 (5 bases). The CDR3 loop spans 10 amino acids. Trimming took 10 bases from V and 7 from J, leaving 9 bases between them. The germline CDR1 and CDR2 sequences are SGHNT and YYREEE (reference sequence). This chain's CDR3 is CASGGNEQFF. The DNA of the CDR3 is TGTGCCTCAGGAGGTAATGAGCAGTTCTTC.

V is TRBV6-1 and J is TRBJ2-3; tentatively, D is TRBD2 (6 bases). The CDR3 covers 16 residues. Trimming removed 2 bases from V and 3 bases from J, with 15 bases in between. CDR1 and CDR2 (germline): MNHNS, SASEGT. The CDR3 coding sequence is TGTGCCAGCAGTGAACCTAGCGCGTTTGTAACAGATACGCAGTATTTT. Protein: CASSEPSAFVTDTQYF.

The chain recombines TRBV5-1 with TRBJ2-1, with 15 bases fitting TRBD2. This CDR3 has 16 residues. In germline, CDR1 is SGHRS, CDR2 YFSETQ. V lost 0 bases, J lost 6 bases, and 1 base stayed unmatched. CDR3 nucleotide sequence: TGCGCCAGCAGCTTGGGGACTAGCGGGAGGGTCAATGAGCAGTTCTTC. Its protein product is CASSLGTSGRVNEQFF.

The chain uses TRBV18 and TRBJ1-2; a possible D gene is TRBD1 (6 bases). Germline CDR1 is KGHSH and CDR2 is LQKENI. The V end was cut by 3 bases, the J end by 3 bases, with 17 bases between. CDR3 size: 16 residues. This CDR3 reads CASSPPGTPADYGYTF. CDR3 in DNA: TGTGCCAGCTCACCTCCCGGGACACCGGCGGACTATGGCTACACCTTC.

The CDR3 reads CSVSGLADSYEQYF. Here the CDR3 DNA reads TGCAGCGTATCGGGACTAGCGGACTCCTACGAGCAGTACTTC. The genes are TRBV29-1 and TRBJ2-7, with 11 bases fitting TRBD2. This CDR3 has 14 residues. J lost 0 bases, V lost 6 bases, and 4 bases had no gene match. The germline gives CDR1 SQVTM, CDR2 ANQGSEA.

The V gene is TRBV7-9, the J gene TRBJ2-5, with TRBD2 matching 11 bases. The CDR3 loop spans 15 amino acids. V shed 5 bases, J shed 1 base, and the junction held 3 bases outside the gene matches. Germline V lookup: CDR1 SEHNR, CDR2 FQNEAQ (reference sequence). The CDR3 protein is CASSHSGRGQETQYF. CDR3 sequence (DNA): TGTGCCAGCAGCCATAGCGGGAGGGGCCAAGAGACCCAGTACTTC.

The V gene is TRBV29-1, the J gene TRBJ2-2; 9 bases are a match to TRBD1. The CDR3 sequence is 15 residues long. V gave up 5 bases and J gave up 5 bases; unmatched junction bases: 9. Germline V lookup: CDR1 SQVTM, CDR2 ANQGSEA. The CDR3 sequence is CSVLVGQGRTGELFF. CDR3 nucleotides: TGCAGCGTTCTGGTAGGACAGGGGAGAACCGGGGAGCTGTTTTTT.

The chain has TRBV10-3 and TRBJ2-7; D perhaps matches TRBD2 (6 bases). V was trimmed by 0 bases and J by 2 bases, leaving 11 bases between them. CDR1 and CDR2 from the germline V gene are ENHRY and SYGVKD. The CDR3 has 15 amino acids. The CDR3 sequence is CAISESAGLAYEQYF. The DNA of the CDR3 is TGTGCCATCAGTGAGTCCGCGGGACTTGCCTACGAGCAGTACTTC.

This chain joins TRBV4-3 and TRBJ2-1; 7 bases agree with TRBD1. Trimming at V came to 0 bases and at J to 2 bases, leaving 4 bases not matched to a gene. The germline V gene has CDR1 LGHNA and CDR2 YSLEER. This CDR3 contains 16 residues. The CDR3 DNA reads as TGCGCCAGCAGCCAAGATAGGGACAGTACCTACAATGAGCAGTTCTTC. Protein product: CASSQDRDSTYNEQFF.

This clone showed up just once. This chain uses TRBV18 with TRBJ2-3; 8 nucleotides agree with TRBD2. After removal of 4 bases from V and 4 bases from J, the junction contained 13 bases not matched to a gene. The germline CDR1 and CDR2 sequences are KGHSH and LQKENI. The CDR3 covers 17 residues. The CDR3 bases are TGTGCCAGCTCACGCAAATCGGGACTAGATCAACCAGATACGCAGTATTTT. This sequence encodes CASSRKSGLDQPDTQYF.